Each of the 32 T cell receptor beta chains below was sequenced from the same sample in a study of human T cells and chemical hapten exposure. Time point specified: pre-sensitization, week 0. The sample's treatment: therapeutic diphenylcyclopropenone sensitization with weekly scalp DPC. TCRdb called the RACE reads again in MiXCR, with one record for every CDR3 protein. The data show more than 85,000 distinct CDR3 sequences, with 7.5% to 9.5% seen just once and just over 2.5% held by the top ten. Sequencing used whole blood, obtained in connection with sensitization to the hapten diphenylcyclopropenone (DPC). These receptors were obtained from a man aged 40-49 years with alopecia areata. Some clones in this sample may be carry-over from other donors' samples.

The table lists this clonotype with a few counts. The chain couples TRBV5-1 to TRBJ2-5; TRBD1 matches at 9 bases. The V gene end was trimmed by 4 bases and the J gene end by 1 base; junction bases not matched to a gene: 2. CDR3 length: 14 residues. Germline V lookup: CDR1 SGHRS, CDR2 YFSETQ. CDR3 DNA: TGCGCCAGCAGCCAGACAGGGGGCCAAGAGACCCAGTACTTC. It specifies CASSQTGGQETQYF.

This clonotype has just a few counts. This rearrangement joins TRBV12-3 or TRBV12-4 to TRBJ2-7; the D gene is possibly TRBD1 (5 bases). This CDR3 has 14 residues. V lost 3 bases and J 4 bases, leaving 13 bases between the germline ends. CDR3 sequence (DNA): TGTGCCAGCAGTTTCAGGGAATGTAAGTACGAGCAGTACGTC. It yields the protein CASSFRECKYEQYV.

The rearrangement links TRBV7-6 to TRBJ2-4, with TRBD2 as a possible D gene (6 bases). The germline V and J ends were trimmed by 2 bases and 9 bases, with 20 bases remaining between them. This CDR3 is 16 amino acids long. Germline assignment: CDR1 SGHVS and CDR2 FNYEAQ. The CDR3 nucleotides are TGTGCCAGCAGCTTATCTGGCGGGAAAGGAGGAGGCATTCAGTACTTC. The encoded protein is CASSLSGGKGGGIQYF.

This rearrangement joins TRBV7-2 to TRBJ1-2, with D unclear. Germline V gives CDR1 SGHTA, CDR2 FQGNSA. V was cut by 4 bases and J by 5 bases, with 20 bases left in between. The CDR3 is 16 amino acids. The CDR3 bases are TGTGCCAGCAGCTGGATGACCGCGGCCGCGTCGTATGGCTACACCTTC. It codes for CASSWMTAAASYGYTF.

This clonotype was seen repeatedly, ten times or more. J is TRBJ2-1 and V is TRBV7-8; either TRBD1 or TRBD2 may fit D (5 bases each). CDR3 length equals 16 residues. Per the germline V gene, CDR1 is SGHVS and CDR2 is FQNEAQ. The V end was cut by 4 bases, the J end by 7 bases, with 20 bases between. CDR3: CASSYRDAPPWNEQFF. The CDR3 region has the DNA TGTGCCAGCAGCTACCGGGACGCTCCGCCTTGGAATGAGCAGTTCTTC.

This clonotype was observed a few times. The chain carries TRBV6-5 and TRBJ1-1; no clear D gene. The CDR3 loop spans 15 amino acids. Germline V gene lookup returns CDR1 MNHEY and CDR2 SVGAGI. V dropped 0 bases and J dropped 5 bases, with 13 bases sitting between them. CDR3 coding DNA: TGTGCCAGCAGTTACTCCCCAGGTTCGGGTACTGAAGCTTTCTTT. Residues: CASSYSPGSGTEAFF.

This clonotype was observed at least ten times. This chain links TRBV2 with TRBJ2-6, with D hard to call. The CDR3 is 16 amino acids. V was shortened by 6 bases and J by 0 bases, with 12 bases between the two germline ends. Germline V gene lookup returns CDR1 SNHLY and CDR2 FYNNEI. The CDR3 DNA sequence: TGTGCCAGCAGCCGATCTGAGGCCTCTGGGGCCAACGTCCTGACTTTC. Protein: CASSRSEASGANVLTF.

This clonotype was counted ten times or more. The gene calls are TRBV30 and TRBJ1-5; D not certain. CDR3 size: 12 residues. The V end lost 0 bases, the J end lost 10 bases, and 10 bases lay between the germline ends. Per germline, CDR1 GTSNPN and CDR2 SVGIG (reference sequence). CDR3 sequence: CAWSVTSGPQHF. CDR3 nucleotides: TGTGCCTGGAGTGTAACGTCCGGCCCCCAGCATTTT.

The genes are TRBV14 and TRBJ1-6; the D gene is possibly TRBD1 (6 bases). V lost 2 bases and J lost 7, with 12 bases in between. Germline V gives CDR1 SGHDN, CDR2 FVKESK. The CDR3 is made up of 15 amino acids. The CDR3 DNA sequence: TGTGCCAGCAGCCAAACCCGGACAGCCAATTCACCCCTCCACTTT. Its protein is CASSQTRTANSPLHF.

V is TRBV7-8 and J is TRBJ2-3; TRBD2 matches at 16 bases. This CDR3 has 19 residues. Trimming took 5 bases from V and 4 from J; bases not matched to a gene: 12. The germline CDR1 and CDR2 sequences are SGHVS and FQNEAQ. CDR3 DNA sequence: TGTGCCAGCAGCGGAACCGGGACTAGCGGGAGGGCCCCCCCAGATACGCAGTATTTT. Its translation: CASSGTGTSGRAPPDTQYF.

V and J are TRBV5-4 and TRBJ2-4, with 9 bases identical to TRBD1. The CDR3 runs to 15 residues. Germline V gene data show CDR1 as SGHNT and CDR2 as YYREEE (reference sequence). V shed 4 bases, J shed 3 bases, and the junction held 5 bases outside the gene matches. The CDR3 DNA is TGTGCCAGCAGCCCGGACAGGGGACGCAAAAACATTCAGTACTTC. Translated, it gives CASSPDRGRKNIQYF.

This clonotype was observed a handful of times. The chain has TRBV6-5 and TRBJ2-7, with 14 bases fitting TRBD2. Germline CDR1 reads MNHEY; CDR2 reads SVGAGI. The length of the CDR3 is 14 residues. In DNA form, the CDR3 reads TGTGCCAGCAGTTACTCCGGGACTAGCGGGAGTCTGGACGTC. It encodes CASSYSGTSGSLDV.

This chain uses TRBV12-3 or TRBV12-4 with TRBJ1-1, with D possibly matching TRBD1 (5 bases). Deletions cut 3 bases from V and 6 bases from J, with 11 bases between. The CDR3 is 13 amino acids. This chain's CDR3 is CASSFLAGPEAFF. In DNA form, the CDR3 reads TGTGCCAGCAGTTTTCTGGCAGGGCCTGAAGCTTTCTTT.

This clonotype has only a few counts. This chain links TRBV11-2 with TRBJ2-3; D may be TRBD2 (5 bases). V was clipped by 5 bases and J by 4 bases, with 13 bases between them. The germline gives CDR1 SGHAT, CDR2 FQNNGV. CDR3 length: 14 residues. Written as DNA, the CDR3 is TGTGCCAGCAGCCCACTCCGAGGGTCAGATACGCAGTATTTT. Amino acid sequence: CASSPLRGSDTQYF.

This chain joins TRBV23-1 and TRBJ2-7; possibly TRBD2 for D (6 bases). TRBV23-1 is an open reading frame, and its role is uncertain. This CDR3 is built from 13 residues. Trimming removed 6 bases from V and 3 bases from J, with 12 bases in between. The CDR3 coding sequence is TGCGCCAGCAGACTCGGGAGCGACTACGAGCAGTACGTC. Residues: CASRLGSDYEQYV.

The chain joins TRBV6-2 or TRBV6-3 to TRBJ2-2; 7 nucleotides align to TRBD1. This CDR3 has 17 residues. With 2 bases clipped from V and 3 bases from J, the junction kept 9 bases outside the gene matches. Per the germline V gene, CDR1 is MNHEY and CDR2 is SVGEGT. The CDR3 reads CASSYVLGRGYTGELFF. Here the CDR3 DNA reads TGTGCCAGCAGTTACGTCTTGGGCAGGGGGTACACCGGGGAGCTGTTTTTT.

This clonotype showed up many times. V is TRBV6-5 and J is TRBJ1-2; TRBD1 matches at 10 bases. Germline-derived CDR1 and CDR2 are MNHEY and SVGAGI. The CDR3 is 14 residues long. Trimming removed 5 bases from V and 6 bases from J; junction bases left unmatched: 6. The CDR3 loop is CASSPGQGGDGYTF. The CDR3 nucleotides read TGTGCCAGCAGTCCAGGACAGGGGGGCGATGGCTACACCTTC.

This clonotype turned up a few times. The CDR3: CASSQFASTDTQYF. CDR3 nucleotides: TGTGCCAGCAGCCAGTTTGCTAGCACAGATACGCAGTATTTT. The chain joins TRBV2 to TRBJ2-3; D call uncertain. The CDR3 spans 14 residues. Germline V CDR1 and CDR2: SNHLY, FYNNEI. V shed 6 bases and J shed 0 bases, with 10 bases lying between them.

This clonotype was detected ten times or more. V and J are TRBV7-2 and TRBJ2-3; TRBD1 matches 8 bases. In germline, CDR1 is SGHTA, CDR2 FQGNSA. The CDR3 contains 14 residues. The V gene end was trimmed by 5 bases and the J gene end by 4 bases; junction bases not matched to a gene: 5. DNA for the CDR3: TGTGCCAGCAGCCCACCGACAGGGGCAGATACGCAGTATTTT. Translation: CASSPPTGADTQYF. The full variable domain, with the rest looked up from reference TRBV7-2 and TRBJ2-3, is GAGVSQSPSNKVTEKGKDVELRCDPISGHTALYWYRQSLGQGLEFLIYFQGNSAPDKSGLPSDRFSAERTGGSVSTLTIQRTQQEDSAVYLCASSPPTGADTQYFGPGTRLTVL.

This clonotype has more than one count but fewer than ten. This chain joins TRBV6-5 and TRBJ1-2, with D uncertain. V was clipped by 2 bases and J by 0 bases, with 13 bases between them. The CDR3 has 16 residues. The germline V gene has CDR1 MNHEY and CDR2 SVGAGI. The CDR3 loop is CASSYTLATANYGYTF. The CDR3 nucleotides are TGTGCCAGCAGTTACACTCTGGCAACAGCTAACTATGGCTACACCTTC.

This clonotype has at least ten counts. The chain couples TRBV5-6 to TRBJ2-2; D may be TRBD2 (6 bases). This CDR3 spans 18 amino acids. Germline V CDR1 and CDR2: SGHDT, YYEEEE. Trimming removed 5 bases from V and 5 bases from J, with 25 bases in between. In nucleotides, the CDR3 is TGTGCCAGCAGGGAATTAGGTGTTTCCGGGAGAGGGACCGGGGAGCTGTTTTTT. Encoded protein: CASRELGVSGRGTGELFF.

V and J are TRBV29-1 and TRBJ1-2, with 12 bases identical to TRBD1. CDR1 is SQVTM and CDR2 is ANQGSEA in the germline V gene. V dropped 7 bases and J dropped 7; count of bases not matched to a gene: 7. The CDR3 length is 13 residues. CDR3 sequence: CSGGQGAQIGYTF. The DNA of the CDR3 is TGCAGCGGGGGACAGGGGGCGCAGATTGGCTACACCTTC.

This clonotype was detected ten times or more. The rearrangement links TRBV12-3 or TRBV12-4 to TRBJ1-1; D gene uncertain. The CDR3 is made up of 11 amino acids. V gave up 1 base and J gave up 11 bases, with 8 bases separating them. The CDR3 protein is CASSLGQEAFF. As DNA, the CDR3 is TGTGCCAGCAGTTTAGGGCAGGAGGCTTTCTTT.

This clonotype was detected many times. The V and J genes are TRBV27 and TRBJ1-6; 9 nucleotides match TRBD1. V lost 2 bases, J lost 10 bases, and 6 bases stayed unmatched. Germline V gives CDR1 MNHEY, CDR2 SMNVEV (reference sequence). This CDR3 has 15 amino acids. CDR3 bases: TGTGCCAGCAGTTTAGTGGGACAGGGAAAATCACCCCTCCACTTT. Its protein is CASSLVGQGKSPLHF.

The rearrangement joins TRBV28 to TRBJ2-7; 7 bases agree with TRBD1. CDR1 MDHEN and CDR2 SYDVKM come from the germline V gene. The V gene end was trimmed by 1 base and the J gene end by 1 base; junction bases not matched to a gene: 4. The length of the CDR3 is 15 residues. In nucleotides, the CDR3 is TGTGCCAGCAGTTTATTAACGGGACAGTCCTACGAGCAGTACTTC. Translated: CASSLLTGQSYEQYF. The full variable domain, its missing parts supplied by reference TRBV28 and TRBJ2-7, is DVKVTQSSRYLVKRTGEKVFLECVQDMDHENMFWYRQDPGLGLRLIYFSYDVKMKEKGDIPEGYSVSREKKERFSLILESASTNQTSMYLCASSLLTGQSYEQYFGPGTRLTVT.

This clonotype was detected many times. V and J are TRBV29-1 and TRBJ2-5; D unclear. Deletions cut 5 bases from V and 3 bases from J, with 4 bases between. Per the germline V gene, CDR1 is SQVTM and CDR2 is ANQGSEA. The CDR3 contains 10 residues. CDR3 sequence: CSVFKETQYF. In DNA form, the CDR3 reads TGCAGCGTTTTTAAAGAGACCCAGTACTTC.

This clonotype was recorded at least ten times. The chain couples TRBV29-1 to TRBJ1-4; D gene uncertain. Germline V gene data show CDR1 as SQVTM and CDR2 as ANQGSEA. V dropped 6 bases and J dropped 8 bases, with 13 bases sitting between them. The CDR3 runs 12 residues. The CDR3 reads CSVDSGGEKLFF. Here the CDR3 DNA reads TGCAGCGTGGACTCCGGAGGAGAAAAACTGTTTTTT.

V and J are TRBV12-3 or TRBV12-4 and TRBJ1-1, with D maybe TRBD1 (5 bases). The ends were cut back, 3 bases at V and 7 bases at J, with 15 bases in the middle. The CDR3 sequence is 14 residues long. This CDR3 reads CASSFWQGGGEAFF. In DNA, the CDR3 is TGTGCCAGCAGTTTCTGGCAGGGCGGAGGTGAAGCTTTCTTT.

In its sample, this clonotype was seen a few times. This chain connects TRBV4-3 to TRBJ1-2; weak D call: TRBD1 (5 bases). This CDR3 comprises 15 residues. Germline CDR1 is LGHNA and CDR2 is YSLEER. Deletions cut 3 bases from V and 6 bases from J, with 17 bases between. The CDR3 here is CASSHGQGGRNGYTF. Written as DNA, the CDR3 is TGCGCCAGCAGCCATGGGCAGGGAGGAAGAAATGGCTACACCTTC.

This clonotype has ten or more counts. The V and J genes are TRBV27 and TRBJ2-7; 13 nucleotides align to TRBD2. V shed 5 bases, J shed 2 bases, and the junction held 6 bases outside the gene matches. The germline V gene has CDR1 MNHEY and CDR2 SMNVEV (reference sequence). The CDR3 is 16 residues long. The CDR3 region has the DNA TGTGCCAGCAGTAAAGCGGGGACTAGCGGGGCCTACGAGCAGTACTTC. Encoded protein: CASSKAGTSGAYEQYF.

In its sample, this clonotype was seen many times. This rearrangement joins TRBV20-1 to TRBJ1-1; D is uncertain. V was trimmed by 2 bases and J by 7 bases, leaving 8 bases between them. The CDR3 sequence is 11 residues long. Germline CDR1 is DFQATT and CDR2 is SNEGSKA (reference sequence). The CDR3 coding sequence is TGCAGTGCTAGAAAGGAACATGAAGCTTTCTTT. Translating it yields CSARKEHEAFF.

In its sample, this clonotype was seen a few times. The chain joins TRBV7-3 to TRBJ2-2; TRBD2 agrees at 8 bases. Germline loops: CDR1 SGHTA, CDR2 FQGTGA. V shed 4 bases, J shed 7 bases, and the junction held 14 bases outside the gene matches. The CDR3 is made up of 17 amino acids. The CDR3 spells CASSSPGSSGSGGELFF. Here the CDR3 DNA reads TGTGCCAGCAGCTCTCCCGGAAGCAGCGGGAGTGGCGGGGAGCTGTTTTTT. Full variable domain (outside the CDR3, taken from reference TRBV7-3 and TRBJ2-2): GAGVSQTPSNKVTEKGKYVELRCDPISGHTALYWYRQSLGQGPEFLIYFQGTGAADDSGLPNDRFFAVRPEGSVSTLKIQRTERGDSAVYLCASSSPGSSGSGGELFFGEGSRLTVL.